This T cell receptor beta chain was documented in a study of blood T cell repertoires in COVID-19. Across the study: Material from acute and convalescent COVID-19 was sourced from the United States, Italy and Spain. Nucleic acid was either cDNA or gDNA, and it came from T cells, B-cell-depleted T cells, or PBMCs.

The CDR3 contains 15 residues. CDR1 is MNHEY, CDR2 SVGAGI, per germline. Unmatched junction bases numbered 16, after V lost 7 bases and J lost 9 bases. Authors' analysis steps: Amplification of reference gene primers was used by the study to estimate nucleated cell counts. TCRdb's table, derived via immunoSEQ multiplex PCR, lists solely in-frame clones and lacks some. That table furnishes V, J and clone size, whereas the DNA furnished D and trimming. The data hold around 70,000 clones, with around 90% observed a single time. The specimen sequenced was peripheral blood. The chain uses TRBV6-5 and TRBJ1-1, with 8 positions matching TRBD1. The TCR originated in a man aged 50 to 60 with acute or convalescent COVID-19. CDR3 amino acids: CASTGQVVRNSKAFF. CDR3 coding DNA: TGTGCCAGCACGGGACAGGTAGTACGAAATTCTAAAGCTTTCTTT.